These 8 T cell receptor beta chains share one sample of origin, sequenced in a study of cytomegalovirus exposure and HLA in healthy donors. Researchers ran the PCR with 60 Vbeta and 13 Jbeta primers. Generated by immunoSEQ multiplex PCR, the TCRdb table keeps only in-frame clones and is missing some. The table includes about 140,000 clones, approximately 80% detected once. The sample taken for sequencing was PBMCs. The source of these receptors is a man aged 25 to 40 in good health and CMV-seronegative.

This clone was seen a few times. The J gene is TRBJ1-4, the V gene TRBV10-1; 9 bases fit TRBD1. This CDR3 contains 15 residues. The V and J ends lost 6 bases and 8 bases, in that order; junction bases with no gene match: 10. Germline V gives CDR1 WNHNN, CDR2 SYGVQD (reference sequence). Here the CDR3 reads CASSRYRGQREKLFF. The CDR3, as DNA: TGCGCCAGCAGCAGGTACAGGGGGCAAAGGGAAAAACTGTTTTTT.

This clone was detected once. The rearrangement joins TRBV19 to TRBJ2-1; 12 positions match TRBD2. Germline V gene lookup returns CDR1 LNHDA and CDR2 SQIVND (reference sequence). The CDR3 spans 15 residues. Germline trimming cut 6 bases from V and 8 bases from J; bases unmatched to any gene: 8. CDR3 sequence: CASRTSGRSLYEQFF. The CDR3 bases are TGTGCCAGTAGGACTAGCGGGAGATCTTTGTATGAGCAGTTCTTC.

V is TRBV28 and J is TRBJ2-7, with 8 bases aligning to TRBD1. Per the germline V gene, CDR1 is MDHEN and CDR2 is SYDVKM. V lost 5 bases to trimming and J lost 4 bases; unmatched junction nucleotides: 7. The CDR3 contains 14 residues. Here the CDR3 reads CASSPGTGSYEQYF. The CDR3 DNA follows: TGTGCCAGCAGTCCCGGGACAGGAAGTTACGAGCAGTACTTC.

CDR3 loop: CASSSLSTGDTEAFF. CDR3 bases: TGTGCCAGCAGTTCTCTCTCGACAGGGGATACTGAAGCTTTCTTT. The chain uses TRBV27 and TRBJ1-1; 8 bases match TRBD1. Trimming at V came to 4 bases and at J to 5 bases, leaving 9 bases not matched to a gene. The CDR3 consists of 15 residues. Per germline, CDR1 MNHEY and CDR2 SMNVEV (reference sequence).

This chain links TRBV19 with TRBJ2-1; 13 bases map to TRBD2. The V segment lost 4 bases and the J segment 4 bases; nucleotides outside the gene matches: 13. The CDR3 is 19 residues long. The germline CDR1 and CDR2 sequences are LNHDA and SQIVND (reference sequence). The chain's CDR3 is CASSRTSGSAHIRYNEQFF. The CDR3 nucleotides read TGTGCCAGTAGTAGGACTAGCGGGAGTGCCCACATACGATACAATGAGCAGTTCTTC.

The CDR3 DNA reads TGTGCCAGCTCACCACAGGGCCAGGGCAGCAATCAGCCCCAGCATTTT. Translating gives CASSPQGQGSNQPQHF. V is TRBV18 and J is TRBJ1-5; tentatively, D is TRBD1 (5 bases). Germline V gives CDR1 KGHSH, CDR2 LQKENI. CDR3 length: 16 amino acids. The V end was cut by 1 base, the J end by 1 base, with 11 bases between.

The V gene is TRBV18, the J gene TRBJ2-2, with unresolved D. CDR1 and CDR2 from the germline V gene are KGHSH and LQKENI. With 0 bases removed from V and 4 bases from J, the gap between germline ends came to 15 bases. CDR3 length: 17 amino acids. CDR3 nucleotides: TGTGCCAGCTCACCACCAAGCGTCCGGGTTTTCACCGGGGAGCTGTTTTTT. Protein product: CASSPPSVRVFTGELFF.

In this sample, this clone turned up a few times. The chain employs TRBV6-1 and TRBJ1-4, with a weak D call TRBD1 (5 bases). The V end lost 6 bases, the J end lost 7 bases, and 18 bases lay between the germline ends. Germline lookup yields CDR1 MNHNS and CDR2 SASEGT. This CDR3 is 15 amino acids long. CDR3 nucleotides: TGTGCCAGCAGCGGGGGGGTGGGGCGCAGTGAAAAACTGTTTTTT. This sequence encodes CASSGGVGRSEKLFF.